The source of this TCR beta chain is a study of blood T cell repertoires in COVID-19. Overall study: Researchers got acute and convalescent COVID-19 samples from the United States, Italy and Spain.

Participant ages covered about 18 to 89 years across 24 US areas. Clones were read by immunoSEQ multiplex PCR, and TCRdb kept only the in-frame ones, dropping some. Of about 400,000 clones in the sample, 88% were seen once. Source material: PBMCs or T cells enriched from blood (not recorded which). The receptor was derived from a woman between 40 and 50 years old with acute COVID-19.

CDR3 sequence reads: CASRGLDREIYGYTF. The CDR3 bases are TGTGCCAGCAGGGGGTTAGACAGAGAAATCTATGGCTACACCTTC. The rearrangement joins TRBV6-5 to TRBJ1-2; a possible D gene is TRBD1 (5 bases). The CDR3 extends over 15 amino acids. CDR1 MNHEY and CDR2 SVGAGI come from the germline V gene. V shed 6 bases and J shed 4 bases, with 18 bases lying between them.